A single sample is the source of the 29 T cell receptor beta chains below, sequenced in a study of CD8 T cells in ankylosing spondylitis. TCRdb ran MiXCR on the 5' RACE reads and lists one entry per CDR3 protein. Among roughly 140,000 distinct CDR3 sequences listed, 40% to 50% were seen once. The sequenced sample was synovial fluid, either unsorted or a sorted T cell fraction (not recorded which). The source of these receptors is a male donor with ankylosing spondylitis.

The chain carries TRBV10-3 and TRBJ2-7; the match to TRBD2 covers 10 bases. Trimming cost V 6 bases and J 5 bases; bases outside gene matches: 13. Germline CDR1 and CDR2: ENHRY and SYGVKD. The CDR3 spans 16 residues. The CDR3 spells CAIRKRRTGTSDEQYF. The CDR3 bases are TGTGCCATCAGAAAACGACGAACCGGGACTAGCGACGAGCAGTACTTC.

In its sample, this clonotype ranks as medium-sized. The rearrangement joins TRBV7-2 to TRBJ2-7; 7 positions agree with TRBD2. This CDR3 contains 16 residues. Germline-derived CDR1 and CDR2 are SGHTA and FQGNSA. The V segment lost 3 bases and the J segment 0 bases; nucleotides outside the gene matches: 8. In DNA, the CDR3 is TGTGCCAGCAGCTTCACACTAGCGCCGAGCTCCTACGAGCAGTACTTC. Translating gives CASSFTLAPSSYEQYF.

This chain joins TRBV20-1 and TRBJ2-2, with 12 bases fitting TRBD2. With 3 bases clipped from V and 5 bases from J, the junction kept 10 bases outside the gene matches. Per germline, CDR1 DFQATT and CDR2 SNEGSKA (reference sequence). This CDR3 is 17 amino acids long. DNA of the CDR3: TGCAGTGCTAGTCTACTAGCGGGAGGACGACGGACCGGGGAGCTGTTTTTT. As protein: CSASLLAGGRRTGELFF.

This clonotype was counted only a few times. J is TRBJ1-5 and V is TRBV4-1, with 9 nucleotides matching TRBD1. Germline assignment: CDR1 MGHRA and CDR2 YSYEKL. V shed 2 bases, J shed 5 bases, and the junction held 1 base outside the gene matches. CDR3 length: 14 residues. The CDR3 coding sequence is TGCGCCAGCAGCCAAAGACAGGGGGATCAGCCCCAGCATTTT. As protein: CASSQRQGDQPQHF.

This clonotype was counted only a few times. The chain has TRBV9 and TRBJ1-6, with D perhaps matching TRBD1 (5 bases). Per germline, CDR1 SGDLS and CDR2 YYNGEE. V lost 0 bases, J lost 10 bases, and 11 bases lay in between. The CDR3 extends over 14 amino acids. CDR3 nucleotides: TGTGCCAGCAGCGTAGTGGGTGGGGGGTCACCCCTCCACTTT. This translates into CASSVVGGGSPLHF.

This chain joins TRBV15 and TRBJ2-7; D is undetermined. This CDR3 spans 15 amino acids. V was shortened by 0 bases and J by 4 bases, with 13 bases between the two germline ends. Looked up from germline, CDR1 is LNHNV and CDR2 is YYDKDF (reference sequence). The CDR3 nucleotides are TGTGCCACCAGCAGAGATGGAAAAGGGAATTACGAGCAGTACTTC. Amino acid sequence: CATSRDGKGNYEQYF. Complete variable domain (other parts from reference TRBV15 and TRBJ2-7): DAMVIQNPRYQVTQFGKPVTLSCSQTLNHNVMYWYQQKSSQAPKLLFHYYDKDFNNEADTPDNFQSRRPNTSFCFLDIRSPGLGDTAMYLCATSRDGKGNYEQYFGPGTRLTVT.

This clonotype was counted between two and nine times. The CDR3 bases are TGTGCCAGCAGTTTATACGTCCTAGCGGGACCAGCCGGAGCAGATACGCAGTATTTT. Encoded protein: CASSLYVLAGPAGADTQYF. This sequence joins TRBV28 and TRBJ2-3; 9 bases are a match to TRBD2. This CDR3 spans 19 amino acids. The germline CDR1 and CDR2 sequences are MDHEN and SYDVKM. Germline trimming cut 1 base from V and 4 bases from J; bases unmatched to any gene: 15.

This clonotype has just a few counts. The chain has TRBV5-4 and TRBJ1-1, with D possibly matching TRBD1 (5 bases). The CDR3 is 19 residues long. V was shortened by 1 base and J by 0 bases, with 22 bases between the two germline ends. The germline gives CDR1 SGHNT, CDR2 YYREEE (reference sequence). The DNA of the CDR3 is TGTGCCAGCAGCTTGTGTGGTTGTAGGGGCACATTCATGAACACTGAAGCTTTCTTT. This translates into CASSLCGCRGTFMNTEAFF.

This clonotype has just a few counts. The chain couples TRBV9 to TRBJ2-1, with D perhaps TRBD1 (5 bases). V lost 7 bases to trimming and J lost 5 bases, with 13 bases between them. The germline CDR1 and CDR2 sequences are SGDLS and YYNGEE. The CDR3 extends over 13 amino acids. In nucleotides, the CDR3 is TGTGCCAGCCAGGGCCTCCTTAACAATGAGCAGTTCTTC. Protein sequence: CASQGLLNNEQFF.

The sample holds a few counts of this clonotype. J is TRBJ1-6 and V is TRBV4-2; the D is unclear. V gave up 4 bases and J gave up 0 bases, with 10 bases separating them. Germline CDR1 LGHNA, CDR2 YNFKEQ. The CDR3 extends over 16 amino acids. The CDR3 region is CASSLWAFSYNSPLHF. CDR3 coding DNA: TGTGCCAGCAGCCTTTGGGCTTTCTCCTATAATTCACCCCTCCACTTT.

CDR3 coding DNA: TGTGCCAGCAGTGCCTACAGGGAAAAAGAGACCCAGTACTTC. Translation gives CASSAYREKETQYF. The rearrangement links TRBV27 to TRBJ2-5; a weak D match, TRBD1 (6 bases). CDR1 and CDR2 (germline): MNHEY, SMNVEV (reference sequence). The CDR3 consists of 14 residues. Trimming took 5 bases from V and 3 from J, leaving 13 bases between them.

Judged by abundance, this clonotype is large. The chain uses TRBV11-2 and TRBJ2-3, with 8 bases that match TRBD1. This CDR3 comprises 14 residues. J was trimmed by 8 bases and V by 4 bases; bases with no gene match: 8. Germline assignment: CDR1 SGHAT and CDR2 FQNNGV. The CDR3 sequence: CASSSATGVATQYF. The CDR3 region has the DNA TGTGCCAGCAGCTCCGCGACAGGGGTGGCTACGCAGTATTTT.

This sequence joins TRBV7-9 and TRBJ1-1; D not certain. V lost 2 bases and J lost 1, with 17 bases in between. Germline V CDR1 and CDR2: SEHNR, FQNEAQ (reference sequence). The CDR3 is 17 amino acids. CDR3 sequence reads: CASSLLRLEHRNTEAFF. The CDR3 nucleotides read TGTGCCAGCAGCTTACTGAGGTTGGAACATAGGAACACTGAAGCTTTCTTT. The variable domain in full, with the rest retrieved from reference TRBV7-9 and TRBJ1-1, is DTGVSQNPRHKITKRGQNVTFRCDPISEHNRLYWYRQTLGQGPEFLTYFQNEAQLEKSRLLSDRFSAERPKGSFSTLEIQRTEQGDSAMYLCASSLLRLEHRNTEAFFGQGTRLTVV.

CDR3 nucleotide sequence: TGCGCCAGCAGCCAAGATGAAAGCGGGAGTTCTACAGATACGCAGTATTTT. It encodes CASSQDESGSSTDTQYF. This rearrangement joins TRBV4-3 to TRBJ2-3; 8 bases match TRBD2. CDR3 length: 17 amino acids. CDR1 and CDR2 from the germline V gene are LGHNA and YSLEER. The ends lost 0 bases at V and 3 bases at J; junction bases unmatched: 8.

The J gene is TRBJ1-1, the V gene TRBV6-5; 7 positions agree with TRBD1. After removal of 0 bases from V and 5 bases from J, the junction contained 3 bases not matched to a gene. This CDR3 region has 14 residues. Germline CDR1 MNHEY, CDR2 SVGAGI. The CDR3 is CASSYSGGPTEAFF. CDR3 bases: TGTGCCAGCAGTTACTCAGGGGGCCCGACTGAAGCTTTCTTT.

V and J are TRBV7-8 and TRBJ2-2, with a tentative D call TRBD2 (6 bases). This CDR3 is built from 14 residues. Trimming left V 4 bases short and J 5 bases short, with 11 bases between. Germline-derived CDR1 and CDR2 are SGHVS and FQNEAQ. CDR3 coding DNA: TGTGCCAGCAGCTATGGGGGGATTACCGGGGAGCTGTTTTTT. As protein: CASSYGGITGELFF. Full variable domain (outside the CDR3, taken from reference TRBV7-8 and TRBJ2-2): GAGVSQSPRYKVAKRGQDVALRCDPISGHVSLFWYQQALGQGPEFLTYFQNEAQLDKSGLPSDRFFAERPEGSVSTLKIQRTQQEDSAVYLCASSYGGITGELFFGEGSRLTVL.

Ten or more counts support this clonotype. This rearrangement joins TRBV4-2 to TRBJ2-7, with TRBD1 matching 12 bases. The CDR3 loop spans 15 amino acids. Losses at the gene ends were 1 base for V and 6 bases for J; bases not matched to a gene: 4. Germline values: CDR1 LGHNA, CDR2 YNFKEQ. CDR3 residues: CASSQGGQGAGEQYF. The CDR3 DNA is TGTGCCAGCAGCCAAGGGGGACAGGGGGCTGGCGAGCAGTACTTC.

The CDR3 DNA reads as TGCGCCAGCAGCTTGGTGGGACTAGCGGGTTTGTACTACGAGCAGTACTTC. Translation: CASSLVGLAGLYYEQYF. The rearrangement uses TRBV5-1 and TRBJ2-7; 12 bases fit TRBD2. The CDR3 has 17 residues. The trim removed 0 bases at V and 3 bases at J, leaving 7 bases unmatched. Germline V gene sequence: CDR1 SGHRS, CDR2 YFSETQ.

This clonotype was seen more than once but under ten times. The V and J genes are TRBV20-1 and TRBJ1-1, with unresolved D. V was trimmed by 1 base and J by 10 bases, leaving 7 bases between them. Looked up from germline, CDR1 is DFQATT and CDR2 is SNEGSKA (reference sequence). The CDR3 covers 10 residues. This CDR3 reads CSARASGAFF. The CDR3 DNA reads TGCAGTGCTAGAGCGAGTGGAGCTTTCTTT.

This chain uses TRBV7-9 with TRBJ2-5; D not certain. The CDR3 loop spans 13 amino acids. Germline V gives CDR1 SEHNR, CDR2 FQNEAQ (reference sequence). V lost 2 bases, J lost 3 bases, and 7 bases lay in between. CDR3 loop: CASSLLREETQYF. CDR3 bases: TGTGCCAGCAGCTTATTGAGAGAAGAGACCCAGTACTTC.

This clonotype occurred a few times. This chain connects TRBV29-1 to TRBJ2-7; a possible D gene is TRBD1 (6 bases). V lost 3 bases and J lost 3, with 21 bases in between. The CDR3 is 16 residues long. CDR1 SQVTM and CDR2 ANQGSEA come from the germline V gene. The CDR3 reads CSVDLFGAGAFYEQYF. The CDR3 DNA reads TGCAGCGTTGATCTTTTTGGGGCAGGGGCCTTCTACGAGCAGTACTTC.

This clonotype has more than one count but fewer than ten. Here the CDR3 reads CASSQDLGQRPYEQYF. The DNA for the CDR3 is TGTGCCAGCAGCCAAGATCTGGGACAGCGCCCCTACGAGCAGTACTTC. The J gene is TRBJ2-7, the V gene TRBV3-1, with 7 bases lining up with TRBD1. The CDR3 consists of 16 residues. Germline lookup yields CDR1 LGHDT and CDR2 YNNKEL (reference sequence). Trimming removed 0 bases from V and 2 bases from J; junction bases left unmatched: 7.

The gene calls are TRBV11-2 and TRBJ2-1, with 10 bases that match TRBD2. Germline V lookup: CDR1 SGHAT, CDR2 FQNNGV. This CDR3 has 16 residues. V was clipped by 1 base and J by 8 bases; unmatched bases: 8. The CDR3 reads CASSLVRASGSDEQFF. The DNA of the CDR3 is TGTGCCAGCAGCTTAGTTCGGGCTAGCGGGAGTGATGAGCAGTTCTTC.

This chain joins TRBV12-3 or TRBV12-4 and TRBJ1-2, with 8 bases identical to TRBD1. With 8 bases clipped from V and 8 bases from J, the junction kept 4 bases outside the gene matches. The CDR3 sequence is 11 residues long. The CDR3 here is CASGQGWGYTF. The DNA for the CDR3 is TGTGCCAGCGGACAGGGTTGGGGCTACACCTTC.

The chain joins TRBV27 to TRBJ1-1, with D possibly matching TRBD1 (6 bases). V lost 4 bases and J 0 bases, leaving 12 bases between the germline ends. The CDR3 is 15 amino acids. The germline CDR1 and CDR2 sequences are MNHEY and SMNVEV (reference sequence). The CDR3 reads CASSSSTGLNTEAFF. The CDR3 bases are TGTGCCAGCAGTTCCTCGACAGGTTTGAACACTGAAGCTTTCTTT.

The V gene is TRBV5-6, the J gene TRBJ2-3; the D gene is possibly TRBD2 (6 bases). Germline lookup yields CDR1 SGHDT and CDR2 YYEEEE. This CDR3 is built from 14 residues. Deletions cut 6 bases from V and 5 bases from J, with 16 bases between. CDR3 in amino acids: CASNPGPAGDTQYF. The DNA for the CDR3 is TGTGCCAGCAACCCGGGCCCAGCGGGAGATACGCAGTATTTT.

The chain has TRBV29-1 and TRBJ1-5; tentative D call: TRBD1 (5 bases). Germline V gives CDR1 SQVTM, CDR2 ANQGSEA. CDR3 length equals 14 residues. The CDR3 nucleotides are TGCAAACCCCGGGGCGAGGGATGCAATCAGCCCCAGCATTTT. Amino acids: CKPRGEGCNQPQHF. The variable domain in full, with the rest retrieved from reference TRBV29-1 and TRBJ1-5, is SAVISQKPSRDICQRGTSLTIQCQVDSQVTMMFWYRQQPGQSLTLIATANQGSEATYESGFVIDKFPISRPNLTFSTLTVSNMSPEDSSIYLCKPRGEGCNQPQHFGDGTRLSIL.

This clonotype was seen only a few times. This chain joins TRBV28 and TRBJ2-5; 8 nucleotides align to TRBD2. Germline V CDR1 and CDR2: MDHEN, SYDVKM. This CDR3 is 19 amino acids long. J was trimmed by 0 bases and V by 5 bases; bases with no gene match: 17. CDR3 coding DNA: TGTGCCAGCAGTGCCCAGCGGGAGAGGAAGGGCCGGTACCAAGAGACCCAGTACTTC. Amino acid sequence: CASSAQRERKGRYQETQYF.

V gene TRBV4-3 combines with J gene TRBJ2-3, with 9 nucleotides matching TRBD2. CDR1 is LGHNA, CDR2 YSLEER, per germline. CDR3 length: 18 residues. The trim removed 0 bases at V and 2 bases at J, leaving 9 bases unmatched. In DNA form, the CDR3 reads TGCGCCAGCAGCCAAGATACCGAGGCTAGCGGGACCACAGATACGCAGTATTTT. It yields the protein CASSQDTEASGTTDTQYF.